This record looks at one TCR beta chain sequence and its context. Aged about 6 to 95, donors were systemically healthy Caucasians from Russia. The data originate from a study of blood T cells in healthy people across ages. A second roughly 7 to 11 cycle PCR used barcoded and J-beta primers. Each cDNA molecule, via a template-switch adaptor with 12 random nucleotides, was tagged. Using its own MiXCR run on the 5' RACE reads, TCRdb lists one record per CDR3 protein. The table records over 600,000 distinct CDR3 sequences, roughly 46% of them present only once. CDR1 is SGHTA and CDR2 is FQGTGA in the germline V gene. The CDR3 extends over 15 amino acids.

V and J are TRBV7-3 and TRBJ2-4, with D hard to call. The J call is in doubt because the DNA end fits TRBJ2-7 better. The sequence was obtained from a man at least 80 years old in good health. The sequenced material came from blood. The CDR3 protein is CASSLQGGVTYEQYF. As DNA, the CDR3 is TGTGCCAGCAGCTTGCAAGGTGGGGTAACCTACGAGCAGTACTTC.